The 14 T cell receptor beta chains below all came from one sample that was sequenced in a study of blood T cell repertoires in COVID-19. TCRdb keeps only in-frame clones here, not all; method: immunoSEQ multiplex PCR. The table lists under 200,000 clones, about 86% of them singletons. Sequencing used peripheral blood. The receptors shown here come from a man younger than 30 with active or convalescent COVID-19.

This CDR3 reads CASSLQGNYGYTF. CDR3 nucleotides: TGTGCCAGCAGCTTACAGGGTAACTATGGCTACACCTTC. The V call is TRBV7-9, the J call TRBJ1-2, with D possibly TRBD1 on 5 matching bases. CDR3 length: 13 residues. V dropped 2 bases and J dropped 1 base, with 5 bases sitting between them. Per germline, CDR1 SEHNR and CDR2 FQNEAQ (reference sequence). The full variable domain, with the rest looked up from reference TRBV7-9 and TRBJ1-2, is DTGVSQNPRHKITKRGQNVTFRCDPISEHNRLYWYRQTLGQGPEFLTYFQNEAQLEKSRLLSDRFSAERPKGSFSTLEIQRTEQGDSAMYLCASSLQGNYGYTFGSGTRLTVV.

This clone was counted a single time. This chain links TRBV7-9 with TRBJ1-1; D is unresolved. The CDR3 sequence is 11 residues long. Germline V lookup: CDR1 SEHNR, CDR2 FQNEAQ (reference sequence). The V and J ends lost 5 bases and 7 bases respectively, with 8 bases between them. CDR3 nucleotide sequence: TGTGCCAGCAGCCCCGCTAGTGAAGCTTTCTTT. This codes for CASSPASEAFF.

The chain has TRBV12-5 and TRBJ2-7; possibly TRBD2 for D (6 bases). This CDR3 comprises 14 residues. CDR1 and CDR2 (germline): LGHNT, FRNRAP. Trimming pared 1 base from V and 3 bases from J, leaving 10 bases between. The CDR3 coding sequence is TGTGCTAGTGGTTTGGACGGGGGAGACTACGAGCAGTACTTC. This sequence encodes CASGLDGGDYEQYF. The whole variable domain, filled in from reference TRBV12-5 and TRBJ2-7, reads DARVTQTPRHKVTEMGQEVTMRCQPILGHNTVFWYRQTMMQGLELLAYFRNRAPLDDSGMPKDRFSAEMPDATLATLKIQPSEPRDSAVYFCASGLDGGDYEQYFGPGTRLTVT.

The chain recombines TRBV11-2 with TRBJ2-5; D may be TRBD2 (5 bases). Germline V gene data show CDR1 as SGHAT and CDR2 as FQNNGV. The CDR3 consists of 16 residues. Trimming took off 5 bases at V and 1 base at J, with 17 bases between the two ends. Written as DNA, the CDR3 is TGTGCCAGCAGCCGTTCCAGCGGAGGCACCCAAGAGACCCAGTACTTC. It codes for CASSRSSGGTQETQYF.

The J gene is TRBJ1-1, the V gene TRBV6-6; D is unclear. The germline V gene has CDR1 MNHNY and CDR2 SVGAGI (reference sequence). V shed 5 bases and J shed 8 bases, with 15 bases lying between them. This CDR3 is 13 amino acids long. The chain's CDR3 is CASSLNRGSEAFF. In nucleotides, the CDR3 is TGTGCCAGCAGTCTCAATCGGGGTTCAGAAGCTTTCTTT.

In its sample, this clone was seen once. This chain uses TRBV29-1 with TRBJ2-1, with TRBD2 matching 11 bases. Germline V lookup: CDR1 SQVTM, CDR2 ANQGSEA. Trimming at V came to 7 bases and at J to 12 bases, leaving 14 bases not matched to a gene. CDR3 size: 14 residues. The CDR3 coding sequence is TGCAGCGGCGGCGGGCTAGCGGGAGGTATAGGGCAGTTCTTC. Residues: CSGGGLAGGIGQFF.

The chain carries TRBV11-2 and TRBJ1-2; D is uncertain. With 5 bases removed from V and 6 bases from J, the gap between germline ends came to 25 bases. This CDR3 contains 17 residues. Per germline, CDR1 SGHAT and CDR2 FQNNGV. This chain's CDR3 is CASSPTIPKSAVDGYTF. CDR3 in DNA: TGTGCCAGCAGCCCAACTATACCCAAGTCAGCGGTAGATGGCTACACCTTC.

The chain couples TRBV7-9 to TRBJ2-1; 8 bases map to TRBD2. This CDR3 has 16 residues. Germline V gives CDR1 SEHNR, CDR2 FQNEAQ (reference sequence). Trimming cost V 7 bases and J 1 base; bases outside gene matches: 9. The CDR3 DNA sequence: TGTGCCAGCACTCCGGGTAGCGGGGTTTCCTACAATGAGCAGTTCTTC. Translating gives CASTPGSGVSYNEQFF.

The chain joins TRBV6-2 or TRBV6-3 to TRBJ1-1, with D perhaps TRBD1 (5 bases). Per germline, CDR1 MNHEY and CDR2 SVGEGT. The V gene lost 3 bases and the J gene lost 0 bases, with 29 bases spanning the gap. The CDR3 length is 21 residues. The chain's CDR3 is CASSYLLAQAVRAEMNTEAFF. For the CDR3, the DNA is TGTGCCAGCAGTTATCTCCTTGCACAGGCCGTCAGGGCTGAGATGAACACTGAAGCTTTCTTT.

The table lists this clone with a count of one. J is TRBJ1-5 and V is TRBV28; TRBD1 agrees at 9 bases. V dropped 6 bases and J dropped 5; count of bases not matched to a gene: 8. This CDR3 has 15 residues. Germline CDR1 MDHEN, CDR2 SYDVKM. The CDR3 region is CASSPGTGRHQPQHF. The CDR3 nucleotides read TGTGCCAGCAGCCCCGGGACAGGGAGGCATCAGCCCCAGCATTTT.

The V and J genes are TRBV5-8 and TRBJ1-4, with a weak D call TRBD1 (5 bases). CDR1 is SGHTS, CDR2 YDEGEE, per germline. The CDR3 extends over 15 amino acids. Trimming removed 1 base from V and 7 bases from J, with 14 bases in between. The CDR3 coding sequence is TGTGCCAGCAGCTTGCGGGCCGGGGGAGGTGAAAAACTGTTTTTT. It specifies CASSLRAGGGEKLFF.

The genes are TRBV10-3 and TRBJ2-4, with D possibly being TRBD1 (6 bases). The V gene's germline CDR1 is ENHRY and CDR2 SYGVKD. This CDR3 is built from 14 residues. Trimming pared 6 bases from V and 6 bases from J, leaving 15 bases between. DNA for the CDR3: TGTGCCATCAGCGGCACGGAAGGGGGAAACATTCAGTACTTC. Its protein product is CAISGTEGGNIQYF.

V is TRBV11-3 and J is TRBJ2-3, with 7 nucleotides matching TRBD2. The ends lost 4 bases at V and 4 bases at J; junction bases unmatched: 8. The CDR3 sequence is 15 residues long. CDR1 is SGHNT and CDR2 is YENEEA in the germline V gene. CDR3: CASSSWWEGSDTQYF. The CDR3 DNA is TGTGCCAGCAGCTCGTGGTGGGAGGGTTCAGATACGCAGTATTTT.

The CDR3 nucleotides read TGTGCCAGCAGCCAGGACAGCTTCTATGGCTACACCTTC. Translating it yields CASSQDSFYGYTF. V and J are TRBV28 and TRBJ1-2; a possible D gene is TRBD1 (6 bases). V gave up 6 bases and J gave up 4 bases, with 12 bases separating them. Germline V gene sequence: CDR1 MDHEN, CDR2 SYDVKM. The CDR3 loop spans 13 amino acids.